These T cell receptor beta chains were read from a single sample in a study of CD8+CD57+ T cells in acquired aplastic anemia. TCRdb analysed the reads with MiXCR anew, one entry per CDR3 protein. In the table there are 200,000 or so distinct CDR3 sequences, around 50% of which are singletons. The sequencing input was sorted CD4+, CD8+, or CD8+CD57+ T cells (not recorded which) from PBMCs. These receptors were taken from a human donor with aplastic anemia. Each CDR3 is given with its conserved first and last residue. The order of the fields is clone size, J gene, D gene, V gene, CDR3 DNA, CDR3 protein. A D gene is named only where the DNA matches it firmly. Some rows have no size entry. The others give once, few or many, or a class for an expanded clone.

size: .
J: TRBJ2-7
D: TRBD1
V: TRBV6-6
DNA: TGTGCCAGCAGTTACTCGGGACAGGGGGCGAACTACGAGCAGTACTTC
CDR3: CASSYSGQGANYEQYF

size: many
J: TRBJ2-5
D: .
V: TRBV14
DNA: TGTGCCAGCAGCCAAGATAGGGTCGGAGGAGAGACCCAGTACTTC
CDR3: CASSQDRVGGETQYF

size: .
J: TRBJ2-7
D: TRBD1
V: TRBV7-8
DNA: TGTGCCAGCAGCCCCATCCGTCCCGGGACAGGGTATAGGAACTACGAGCAGTACTTC
CDR3: CASSPIRPGTGYRNYEQYF

size: .
J: TRBJ2-2
D: TRBD1
V: TRBV28
DNA: TGTGCCAGCAGTCCGGACAGGGGGCTGTTTTTT
CDR3: CASSPDRGLFF

size: .
J: TRBJ1-6
D: .
V: TRBV24-1
DNA: TGTGCCACCAGTCGAGGGGATTCACCCCTCCACTTT
CDR3: CATSRGDSPLHF

size: .
J: TRBJ2-1
D: .
V: TRBV24-1
DNA: TGTGCCACCAGTGCCGCAGGGTCCGGGAGCTACAATGAGCAGTTCTTC
CDR3: CATSAAGSGSYNEQFF

size: many
J: TRBJ2-2
D: .
V: TRBV7-2
DNA: TGTGCCAGCAGCTCATGGATAAACACCGGGGAGCTGTTTTTT
CDR3: CASSSWINTGELFF

size: .
J: TRBJ1-2
D: TRBD1
V: TRBV20-1
DNA: TGCAGTGCTAGCCTAGGACAGGGCTATGGCTACACCTTC
CDR3: CSASLGQGYGYTF

size: .
J: TRBJ1-5
D: TRBD1
V: TRBV20-1
DNA: TGCAGTGCTACGCGGACAGGGGGTAGCAATCAGCCCCAGCATTTT
CDR3: CSATRTGGSNQPQHF

size: many
J: TRBJ1-5
D: .
V: TRBV19
DNA: TGTGCCAGTAGTGCCAGACAAGTGAGCAATCAGCCCCAGCATTTT
CDR3: CASSARQVSNQPQHF

size: .
J: TRBJ2-7
D: TRBD1
V: TRBV6-1
DNA: TGTGCCAGCAGTGAAGGACAGGGCGACGAGCAGTGCTTC
CDR3: CASSEGQGDEQCF

size: many
J: TRBJ2-1
D: .
V: TRBV6-6
DNA: TGTGCCAGTAGTCAGGGTGGGAATGAGCAGTTCTTC
CDR3: CASSQGGNEQFF

size: .
J: TRBJ2-7
D: .
V: TRBV10-3
DNA: TGTGCCAGCAGTCCCCGGGCGGAGCCTACCTACGAGCAGTACTTC
CDR3: CASSPRAEPTYEQYF

size: many
J: TRBJ1-2
D: .
V: TRBV9
DNA: TGTGCCAGCAGCGTAGACCCCAACAGCCCCTATGGCTACACCTTC
CDR3: CASSVDPNSPYGYTF

size: .
J: TRBJ2-7
D: .
V: TRBV20-1
DNA: TGCAGTGCTAGAGATCCCACAGGGAACAGGAACGAGCAGTACTTC
CDR3: CSARDPTGNRNEQYF

size: .
J: TRBJ2-1
D: TRBD2
V: TRBV7-7
DNA: TGTGCTAGCAGCTCCGGGACTAGCGGGGGGACCGGGAAAAGTGAGCAGTTCTTC
CDR3: CASSSGTSGGTGKSEQFF

size: many
J: TRBJ2-2
D: TRBD2
V: TRBV9
DNA: TGTGCCAGCAGCGTAGTCAGCGGGGGGGCCGGCGGGGAGCTGTTTTTT
CDR3: CASSVVSGGAGGELFF

size: .
J: TRBJ1-6
D: .
V: TRBV19
DNA: TGTGCCAGTAGTATAGGGACCTTGGAGAATTCACCCCTCCACTTT
CDR3: CASSIGTLENSPLHF

size: few
J: TRBJ2-5
D: .
V: TRBV6-1
DNA: TGTGCCGGCCGACTAGAGGGCGGGTCTGAGACCCAGTACTTC
CDR3: CAGRLEGGSETQYF

size: .
J: TRBJ2-7
D: .
V: TRBV15
DNA: TGTGCCACCAGCAGTGCCCTAAGAAGCTCCTACGAGCAGTACTTC
CDR3: CATSSALRSSYEQYF

size: many
J: TRBJ1-2
D: TRBD1
V: TRBV20-1
DNA: TGCAGTGCTACAGGGGGCGCTAACTATGGCTACACCTTC
CDR3: CSATGGANYGYTF

size: many
J: TRBJ2-5
D: .
V: TRBV9
DNA: TGTGCCAGCAGCGTAGGGTTTGGGGAGCGGGCTGAAGAGACCCAGTACTTC
CDR3: CASSVGFGERAEETQYF